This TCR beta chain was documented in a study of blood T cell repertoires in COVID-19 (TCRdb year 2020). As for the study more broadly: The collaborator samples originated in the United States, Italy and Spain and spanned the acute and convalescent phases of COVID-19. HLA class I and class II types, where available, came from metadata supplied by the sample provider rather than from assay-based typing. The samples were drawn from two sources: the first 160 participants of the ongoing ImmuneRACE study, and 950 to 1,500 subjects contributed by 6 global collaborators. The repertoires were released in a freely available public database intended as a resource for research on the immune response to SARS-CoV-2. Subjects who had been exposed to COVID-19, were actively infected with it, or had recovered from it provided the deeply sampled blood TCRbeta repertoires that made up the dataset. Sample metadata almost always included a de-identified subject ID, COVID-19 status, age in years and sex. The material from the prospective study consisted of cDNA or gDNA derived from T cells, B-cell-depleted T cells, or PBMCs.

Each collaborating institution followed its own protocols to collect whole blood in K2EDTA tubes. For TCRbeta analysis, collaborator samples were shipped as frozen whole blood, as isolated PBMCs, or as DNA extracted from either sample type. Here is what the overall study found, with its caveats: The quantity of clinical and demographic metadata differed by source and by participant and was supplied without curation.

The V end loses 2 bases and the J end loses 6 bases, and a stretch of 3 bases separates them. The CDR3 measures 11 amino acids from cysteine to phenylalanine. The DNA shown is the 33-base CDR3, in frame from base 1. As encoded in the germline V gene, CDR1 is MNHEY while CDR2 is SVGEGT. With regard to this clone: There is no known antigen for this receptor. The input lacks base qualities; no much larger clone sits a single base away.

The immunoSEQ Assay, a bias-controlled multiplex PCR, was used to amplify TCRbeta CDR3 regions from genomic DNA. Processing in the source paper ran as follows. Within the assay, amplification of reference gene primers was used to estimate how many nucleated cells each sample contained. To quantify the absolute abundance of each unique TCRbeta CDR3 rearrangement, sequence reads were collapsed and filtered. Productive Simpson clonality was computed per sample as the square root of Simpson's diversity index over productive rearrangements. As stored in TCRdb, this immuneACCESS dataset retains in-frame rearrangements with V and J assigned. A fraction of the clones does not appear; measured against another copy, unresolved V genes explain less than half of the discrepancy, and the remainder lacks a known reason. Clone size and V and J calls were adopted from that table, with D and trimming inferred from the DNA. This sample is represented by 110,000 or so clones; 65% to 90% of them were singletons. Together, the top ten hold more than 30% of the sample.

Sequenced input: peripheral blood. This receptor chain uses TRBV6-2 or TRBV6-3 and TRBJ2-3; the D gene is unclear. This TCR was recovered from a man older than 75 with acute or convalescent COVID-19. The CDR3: CASSYPDTQYF. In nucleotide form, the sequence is TGTGCCAGCAGTTACCCGGATACGCAGTATTTT.